This TCR beta chain comes out of a study of CD8 T cells in Susac syndrome. Germline lookup yields CDR1 LGHNA and CDR2 YNFKEQ. The CDR3 contains 14 residues. V lost 2 bases and J lost 4, with 11 bases in between. CD8+ and CD4+ T cells taken from blood had their TCR beta sequenced. RNA was extracted with the RNeasy kit, and a quantity of roughly 0.5 to 1 ug was reverse transcribed using random hexamers. TCR beta CDR3 was amplified by immunoSEQ covering 54 Vbeta and 13 Jbeta. TCRdb fed the immunoSEQ multiplex PCR reads into MiXCR, producing one record per CDR3 protein. The top ten clones hold roughly 0.15% of a sample with some 150,000 distinct CDR3 sequences, 85% to 95% of them seen once.

The source is a human donor with Susac syndrome. Sequencing was done on a sample of CD4+ T cells from PBMCs. V is TRBV4-2 and J is TRBJ1-2; TRBD1 might be the D (5 bases). The CDR3 nucleotides read TGTGCCAGCAGCCAACCCCAGGGTGGCTATGGCTACACCTTC. Residues: CASSQPQGGYGYTF.